The clone carrying this T cell receptor beta chain has a count of ten or more. Trimming took 2 bases from V and 2 from J; bases not matched to a gene: 5. This CDR3 region has 15 residues. Per germline, CDR1 SNHLY and CDR2 FYNNEI. Described time point: blood at routine non-recurrence follow-up after resection. From tumor, nontumor lung or frozen PBMC, whole RNA was taken unsorted for sequencing. The data were obtained in a study of spatial heterogeneity in lung cancer. Study-level background: Available follow-up PBMC samples were sequenced, at a median of about two years post-resection.

TCRdb re-derived calls from the 5' RACE reads in MiXCR, one entry per CDR3 protein. Here the sample spans about 30,000 distinct CDR3 sequences, approximately 5.4% being singletons. The TCR sequence derives from a male donor with early-stage non-small cell lung cancer. The V gene is TRBV2, the J gene TRBJ1-1; TRBD1 agrees at 7 bases. The sample here was PBMCs, taken at follow-up. As DNA, the CDR3 is TGTGCCAGCAGTGAACAGGGGGACCGTAACACTGAAGCTTTCTTT. It specifies CASSEQGDRNTEAFF.